Sequencing of this T cell receptor (beta chain) was carried out in a study of T cell repertoires in cytomegalovirus infection. Study details: Recently identified HLA-C-restricted CMV epitopes were used, and well-studied HLA-B-restricted CMV epitopes were used as well. Signatures in public TCR beta sequences pointed to both CMV infection and matching HLA type.

Study-wide results and caveats: Of the TCR beta families, the public ones yielded a cumulative frequency that identified carriers of CMV plus the relevant HLA. There were HLA-C-restricted CMV-specific TCR beta clonotypes dominating the ex vivo response.

MiXCR, applied by TCRdb to the reads, yields one record per CDR3 protein. The table lists hundreds of thousands of distinct CDR3 sequences, more than 40% of them singletons. The CDR3 has 17 amino acids. The V end lost 1 base, the J end lost 6 bases, and 19 bases lay between the germline ends. This clonotype appeared once. Its antigen is as yet unknown. V and J are TRBV12-3 or TRBV12-4 and TRBJ1-5; TRBD1 might be the D (6 bases). This TCR was recovered from a human donor in good health (CMV status not recorded). Some clones in this sample may be carry-over from other donors' samples. The sequencing here drew on cultured PBMCs, taken from culture after CMV antigen stimulation. CDR3 region: CASSLGDRIDGGQPQHF. In DNA, the CDR3 is TGTGCCAGCAGTTTAGGAGACAGGATTGATGGAGGTCAGCCCCAGCATTTT.